This T cell receptor (beta chain) originates from a study of CD8 T cells in ankylosing spondylitis. Study results and caveats: There was reportedly significant enrichment of clones that were disease-linked in matched ankylosing spondylitis synovial fluid.

This clonotype has a count of ten or more. What it binds is not known. The V and J ends lost 2 bases and 0 bases respectively, with 11 bases between them. The length of the CDR3 is 16 residues. The authors made TCR beta libraries by quantitative 5'-RACE with molecular barcodes. TCRdb re-derived calls from the 5' RACE reads in MiXCR, one entry per CDR3 protein. The table lists around 210,000 distinct CDR3 sequences, approximately 8.4% of them singletons. This rearrangement joins TRBV12-3 or TRBV12-4 to TRBJ2-4; maybe TRBD1 (6 bases). Material: blood, either unsorted or a sorted T cell fraction (not recorded which). The sequence came from a female donor with ankylosing spondylitis or in good health (not recorded which). CDR3 in amino acids: CASSLLGAIAKNIQYF. For the CDR3, the DNA is TGTGCCAGCAGTTTATTGGGGGCCATAGCCAAAAACATTCAGTACTTC.